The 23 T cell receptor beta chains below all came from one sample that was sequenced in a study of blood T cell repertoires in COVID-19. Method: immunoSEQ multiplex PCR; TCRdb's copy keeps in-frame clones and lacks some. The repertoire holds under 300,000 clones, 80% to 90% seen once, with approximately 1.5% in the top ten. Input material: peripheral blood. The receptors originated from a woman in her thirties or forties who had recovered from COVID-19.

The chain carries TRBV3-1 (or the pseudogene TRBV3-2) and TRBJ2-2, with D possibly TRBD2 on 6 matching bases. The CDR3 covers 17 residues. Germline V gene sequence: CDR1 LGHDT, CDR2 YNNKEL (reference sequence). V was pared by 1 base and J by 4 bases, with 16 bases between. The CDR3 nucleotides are TGTGCCAGCAGCCAAGGCCCGCCGCGGGGCCGCACCGGGGAGCTGTTTTTT. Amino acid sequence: CASSQGPPRGRTGELFF.

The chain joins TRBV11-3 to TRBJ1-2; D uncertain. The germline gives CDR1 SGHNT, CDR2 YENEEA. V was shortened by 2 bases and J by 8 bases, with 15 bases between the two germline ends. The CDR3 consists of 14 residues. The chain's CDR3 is CASSLNKGDRGYTF. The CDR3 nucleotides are TGTGCCAGCAGCTTAAACAAGGGAGACCGCGGCTACACCTTC.

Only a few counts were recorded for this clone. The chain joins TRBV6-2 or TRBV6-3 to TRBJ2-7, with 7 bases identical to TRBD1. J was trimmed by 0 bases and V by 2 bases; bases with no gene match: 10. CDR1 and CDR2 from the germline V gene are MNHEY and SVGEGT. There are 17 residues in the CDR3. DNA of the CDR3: TGTGCCAGCAGTTACCCCTCCGACAGGGAAGCCTCCTACGAGCAGTACTTC. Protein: CASSYPSDREASYEQYF.

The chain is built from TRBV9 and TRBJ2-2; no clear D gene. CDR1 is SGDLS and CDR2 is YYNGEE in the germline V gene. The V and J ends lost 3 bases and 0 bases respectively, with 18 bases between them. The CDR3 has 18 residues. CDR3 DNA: TGTGCCAGCAGCGATCGCGGCGGAATTGACGCGAACACCGGGGAGCTGTTTTTT. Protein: CASSDRGGIDANTGELFF.

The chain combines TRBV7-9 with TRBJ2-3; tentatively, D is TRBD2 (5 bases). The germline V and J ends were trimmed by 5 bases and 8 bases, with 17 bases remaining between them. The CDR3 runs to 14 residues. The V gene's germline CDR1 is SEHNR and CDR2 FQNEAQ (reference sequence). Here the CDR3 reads CASSLAQGLSTQYF. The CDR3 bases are TGTGCCAGCAGCCTCGCCCAAGGACTTAGTACGCAGTATTTT.

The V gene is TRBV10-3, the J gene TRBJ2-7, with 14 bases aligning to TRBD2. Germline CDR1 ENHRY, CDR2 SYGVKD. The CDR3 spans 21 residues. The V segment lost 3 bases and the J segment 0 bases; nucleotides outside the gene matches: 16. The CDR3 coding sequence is TGTGCCATCAGTGAACCAGGACTAGCGGGGGGTGCCACCCGAAGCTCCTACGAGCAGTACTTC. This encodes CAISEPGLAGGATRSSYEQYF.

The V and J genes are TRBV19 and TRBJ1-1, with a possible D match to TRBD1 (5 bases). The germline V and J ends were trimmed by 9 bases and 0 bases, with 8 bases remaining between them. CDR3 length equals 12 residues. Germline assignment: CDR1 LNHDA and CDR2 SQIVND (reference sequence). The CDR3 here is CASRQLNTEAFF. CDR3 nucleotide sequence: TGTGCCAGCCGACAGCTGAACACTGAAGCTTTCTTT.

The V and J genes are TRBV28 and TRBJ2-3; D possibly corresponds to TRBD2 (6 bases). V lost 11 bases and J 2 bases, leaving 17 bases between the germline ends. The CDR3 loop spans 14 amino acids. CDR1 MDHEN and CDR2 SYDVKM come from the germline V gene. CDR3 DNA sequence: TGTGCCTGCGCCCCGGCGGGACTCACAGATACGCAGTATTTT. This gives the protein CACAPAGLTDTQYF.

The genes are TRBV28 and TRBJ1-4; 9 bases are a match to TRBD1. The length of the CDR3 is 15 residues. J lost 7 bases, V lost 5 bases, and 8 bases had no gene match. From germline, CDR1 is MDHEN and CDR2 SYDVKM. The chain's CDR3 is CASSTPTGGVEKLFF. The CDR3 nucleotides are TGTGCCAGCAGTACGCCGACAGGGGGGGTTGAAAAACTGTTTTTT.

This CDR3 is CASSPGTGGETQYF. The CDR3 DNA reads TGTGCCAGCAGCCCCGGGACAGGAGGGGAGACCCAGTACTTC. The rearrangement joins TRBV5-5 to TRBJ2-5; TRBD1 matches at 8 bases. Germline V gene data show CDR1 as SGHKS and CDR2 as YYEKEE (reference sequence). The CDR3 covers 14 residues. V dropped 4 bases and J dropped 5; count of bases not matched to a gene: 7.

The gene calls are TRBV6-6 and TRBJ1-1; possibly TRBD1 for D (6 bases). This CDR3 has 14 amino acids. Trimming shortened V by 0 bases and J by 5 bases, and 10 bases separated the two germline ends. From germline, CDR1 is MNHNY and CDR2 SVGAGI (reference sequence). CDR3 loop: CASSYSGGLTEAFF. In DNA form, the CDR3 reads TGTGCCAGCAGTTACTCCGGGGGGCTTACTGAAGCTTTCTTT.

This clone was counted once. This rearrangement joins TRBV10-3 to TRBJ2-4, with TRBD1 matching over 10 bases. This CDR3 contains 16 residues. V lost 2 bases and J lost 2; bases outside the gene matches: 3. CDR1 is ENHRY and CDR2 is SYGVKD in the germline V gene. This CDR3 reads CAISEGQGGPKNIQYF. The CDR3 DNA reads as TGTGCCATCAGTGAGGGACAGGGGGGGCCCAAAAACATTCAGTACTTC.

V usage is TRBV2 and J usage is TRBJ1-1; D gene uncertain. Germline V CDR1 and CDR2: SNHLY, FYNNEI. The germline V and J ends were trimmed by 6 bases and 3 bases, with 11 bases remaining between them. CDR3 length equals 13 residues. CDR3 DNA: TGTGCCAGCAGAAACCGCCGGGACACTGAAGCTTTCTTT. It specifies CASRNRRDTEAFF.

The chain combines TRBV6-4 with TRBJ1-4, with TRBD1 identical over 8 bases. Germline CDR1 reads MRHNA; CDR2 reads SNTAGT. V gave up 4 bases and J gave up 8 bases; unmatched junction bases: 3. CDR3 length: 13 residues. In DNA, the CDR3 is TGTGCCAGCAGTGGTGGACAGGGCGAAAAACTGTTTTTT. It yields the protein CASSGGQGEKLFF.

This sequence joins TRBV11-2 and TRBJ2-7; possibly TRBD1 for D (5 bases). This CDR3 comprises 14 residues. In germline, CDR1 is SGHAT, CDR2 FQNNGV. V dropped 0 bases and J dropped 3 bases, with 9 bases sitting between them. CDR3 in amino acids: CASSLDTTDYEQYF. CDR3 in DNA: TGTGCCAGCAGCTTAGATACGACAGACTACGAGCAGTACTTC.

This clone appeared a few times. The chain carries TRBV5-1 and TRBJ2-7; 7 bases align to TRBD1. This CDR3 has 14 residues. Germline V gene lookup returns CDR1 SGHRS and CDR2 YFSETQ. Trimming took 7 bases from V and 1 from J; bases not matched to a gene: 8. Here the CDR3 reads CASASTQGSYEQYF. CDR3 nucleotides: TGCGCCAGCGCCAGTACACAGGGGTCCTACGAGCAGTACTTC.

CDR3 sequence (DNA): TGTGCCAGCAGCTTAGATGCAGGTGAAGCTTTCTTT. Protein product: CASSLDAGEAFF. The V call is TRBV11-2, the J call TRBJ1-1; D gene unclear. The CDR3 runs to 12 residues. Trimming stripped 0 bases from V and 7 bases from J, with 6 bases between. Germline V gene data show CDR1 as SGHAT and CDR2 as FQNNGV.

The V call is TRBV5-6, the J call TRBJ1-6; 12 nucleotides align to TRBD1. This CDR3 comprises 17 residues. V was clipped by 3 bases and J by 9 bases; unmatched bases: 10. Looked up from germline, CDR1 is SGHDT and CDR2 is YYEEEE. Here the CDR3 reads CASSSTSGTGGFSPLHF. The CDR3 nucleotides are TGTGCCAGCAGCTCGACATCAGGGACAGGGGGCTTTTCACCCCTCCACTTT.

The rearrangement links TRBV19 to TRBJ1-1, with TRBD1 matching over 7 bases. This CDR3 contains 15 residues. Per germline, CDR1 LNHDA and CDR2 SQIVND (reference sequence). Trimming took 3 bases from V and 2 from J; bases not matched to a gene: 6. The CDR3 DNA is TGTGCCAGTAGTATTTACGGACAGGCCAACACTGAAGCTTTCTTT. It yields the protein CASSIYGQANTEAFF.

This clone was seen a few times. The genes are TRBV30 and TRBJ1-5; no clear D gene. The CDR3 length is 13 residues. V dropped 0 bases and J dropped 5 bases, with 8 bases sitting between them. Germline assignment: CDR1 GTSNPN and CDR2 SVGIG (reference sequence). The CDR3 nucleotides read TGTGCCTGGAGTGTACACGGAGATCAGCCCCAGCATTTT. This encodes CAWSVHGDQPQHF.

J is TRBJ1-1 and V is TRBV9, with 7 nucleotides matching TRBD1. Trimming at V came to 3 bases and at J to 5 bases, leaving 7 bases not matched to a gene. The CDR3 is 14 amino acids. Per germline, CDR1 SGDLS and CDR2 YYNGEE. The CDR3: CASSATGIDTEAFF. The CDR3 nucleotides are TGTGCCAGCAGCGCGACAGGGATTGATACTGAAGCTTTCTTT.

DNA of the CDR3: TGTGCCAGCAGTTTTTCTCTCGGGGAGCTGTTTTTT. Protein sequence: CASSFSLGELFF. The chain combines TRBV12-3 or TRBV12-4 with TRBJ2-2; no clear D gene. The CDR3 is 12 residues long. V was clipped by 3 bases and J by 7 bases, with 6 bases between them.

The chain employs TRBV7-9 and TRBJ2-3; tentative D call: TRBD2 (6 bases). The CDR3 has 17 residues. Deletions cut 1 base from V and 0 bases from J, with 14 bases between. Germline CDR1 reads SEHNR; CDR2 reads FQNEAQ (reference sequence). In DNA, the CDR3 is TGTGCCAGCAGCTTAGGAGTAGCGCGGGGAAGCACAGATACGCAGTATTTT. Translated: CASSLGVARGSTDTQYF.